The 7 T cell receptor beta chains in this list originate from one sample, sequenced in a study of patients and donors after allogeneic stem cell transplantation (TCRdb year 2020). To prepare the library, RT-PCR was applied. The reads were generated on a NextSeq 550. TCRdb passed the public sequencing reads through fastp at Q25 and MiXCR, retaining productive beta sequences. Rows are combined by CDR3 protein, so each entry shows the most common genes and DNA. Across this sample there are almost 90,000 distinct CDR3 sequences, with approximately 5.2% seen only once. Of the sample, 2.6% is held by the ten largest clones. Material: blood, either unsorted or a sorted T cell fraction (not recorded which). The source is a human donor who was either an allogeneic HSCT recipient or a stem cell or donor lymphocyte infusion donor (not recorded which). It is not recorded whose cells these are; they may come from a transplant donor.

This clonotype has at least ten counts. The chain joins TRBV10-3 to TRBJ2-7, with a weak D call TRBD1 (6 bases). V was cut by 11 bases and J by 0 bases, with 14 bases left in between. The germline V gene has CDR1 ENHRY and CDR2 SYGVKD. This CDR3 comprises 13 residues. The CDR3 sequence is CAAGQLSSYEQYF. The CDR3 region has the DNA TGTGCCGCCGGACAGTTGAGCTCCTACGAGCAGTACTTC.

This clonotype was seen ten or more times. The CDR3 spells CASSQPGGIQYF. The CDR3 region has the DNA TGTGCCAGCAGCCAACCTGGGGGCATTCAGTACTTC. The chain has TRBV5-6 and TRBJ2-4, with D possibly called TRBD1 or TRBD2 (5 bases each). Trimming removed 4 bases at V and 9 bases at J, with 11 bases between. Germline-derived CDR1 and CDR2 are SGHDT and YYEEEE. This CDR3 is built from 12 residues.

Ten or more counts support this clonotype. The CDR3 protein is CASSTTSEGTDTQYF. The CDR3 nucleotides read TGTGCCAGTAGTACGACATCAGAGGGCACAGATACGCAGTATTTT. This chain joins TRBV19 and TRBJ2-3; D ambiguous. The CDR3 covers 15 residues. Trimming removed 4 bases at V and 1 base at J, with 12 bases between. In germline, CDR1 is LNHDA, CDR2 SQIVND (reference sequence).

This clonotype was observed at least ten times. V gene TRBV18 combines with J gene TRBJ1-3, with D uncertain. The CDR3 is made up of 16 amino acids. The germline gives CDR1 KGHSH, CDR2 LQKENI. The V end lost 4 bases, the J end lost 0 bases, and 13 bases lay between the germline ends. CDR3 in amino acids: CASSQNRISSGNTIYF. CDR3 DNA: TGTGCCAGCTCACAAAACAGAATAAGCTCTGGAAACACCATATATTTT.

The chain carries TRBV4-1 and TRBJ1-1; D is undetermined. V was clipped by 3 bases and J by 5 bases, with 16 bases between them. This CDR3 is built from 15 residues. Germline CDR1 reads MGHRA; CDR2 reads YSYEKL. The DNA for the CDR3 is TGCGCCAGCAGCCAGATCGTCCGGATGGGAACTGAAGCTTTCTTT. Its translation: CASSQIVRMGTEAFF.

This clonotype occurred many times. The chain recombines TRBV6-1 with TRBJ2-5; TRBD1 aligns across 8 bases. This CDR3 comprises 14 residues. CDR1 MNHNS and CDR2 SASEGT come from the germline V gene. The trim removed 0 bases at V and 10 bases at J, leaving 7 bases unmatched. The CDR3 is CASSEAGRGRNQYF. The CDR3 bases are TGTGCCAGCAGTGAAGCGGGCAGGGGGCGGAACCAGTACTTC.

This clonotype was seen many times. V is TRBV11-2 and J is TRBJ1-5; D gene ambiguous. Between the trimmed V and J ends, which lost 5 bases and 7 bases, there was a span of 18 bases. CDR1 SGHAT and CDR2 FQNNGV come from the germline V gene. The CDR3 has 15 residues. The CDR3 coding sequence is TGTGCCAGCAGCACGGGGTCGGGGAACGGGCAGCCCCAGCATTTT. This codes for CASSTGSGNGQPQHF.